A single sample is the source of the 11 T cell receptor beta chains below, sequenced in a study of CD8 T cells in ankylosing spondylitis. Overall study results and limits: Ankylosing spondylitis blood appeared to carry a characteristic TCR beta motif of several highly homologous variants.

For these receptors, no antigen is known. TCRdb redid the calling of the 5' RACE reads with MiXCR, one entry per CDR3 protein. The repertoire includes over 700,000 distinct CDR3 sequences, around 20% of them detected once, and under 20% sits in the top ten. The sample was blood, either unsorted or a sorted T cell fraction (not recorded which). Every receptor here comes from a male donor with ankylosing spondylitis.

This clonotype was detected only a few times. CDR3 nucleotide sequence: TGCGCCAGCAGCTTGGAAGGGCCCGGACCCAATGAGCAGTTCTTC. Translated: CASSLEGPGPNEQFF. The V and J genes are TRBV5-1 and TRBJ2-1; D gene uncertain. The V gene's germline CDR1 is SGHRS and CDR2 YFSETQ. The V gene lost 0 bases and the J gene lost 6 bases, with 13 bases spanning the gap. The CDR3 has 15 amino acids.

The chain carries TRBV4-1 and TRBJ2-5; 8 bases fit TRBD2. Per germline, CDR1 MGHRA and CDR2 YSYEKL. The CDR3 covers 16 residues. V shed 0 bases, J shed 4 bases, and the junction held 7 bases outside the gene matches. In nucleotides, the CDR3 is TGCGCCAGCAGCCAAGATTTGACTAGCGCACGAGAGACCCAGTACTTC. It yields the protein CASSQDLTSARETQYF.

The rearrangement uses TRBV11-2 and TRBJ2-5, with a tentative D call TRBD1 (5 bases). The germline CDR1 and CDR2 sequences are SGHAT and FQNNGV. V dropped 5 bases and J dropped 5 bases, with 18 bases sitting between them. The CDR3 spans 15 residues. The CDR3 DNA is TGTGCCAGCAGCCTACAAGGAAAGGGGCGCGAGACCCAGTACTTC. Translating gives CASSLQGKGRETQYF.

Notes on this clonotype: The junction shows a germline mismatch at one end, possibly a read error. V and J are TRBV4-1 and TRBJ2-7; possibly TRBD2 for D (6 bases). The CDR3 sequence is 13 residues long. Germline CDR1 and CDR2: MGHRA and YSYEKL. The CDR3 region is CAGSQAVWDLQYF. CDR3 bases: TGCGCCGGCAGCCAAGCGGTGTGGGACTTGCAGTACTTC.

The rearrangement uses TRBV6-2 or TRBV6-3 and TRBJ1-1; unclear D gene. Germline CDR1 and CDR2: MNHEY and SVGEGT. The CDR3 runs to 13 residues. Trimming took off 7 bases at V and 2 bases at J, with 11 bases between the two ends. The CDR3 DNA reads TGTGCCAGCAAGCGATTAACTAACACTGAAGCTTTCTTT. Its translation: CASKRLTNTEAFF.

The chain uses TRBV5-5 and TRBJ2-6; TRBD1 matches 7 bases. The CDR3 spans 18 residues. Germline-derived CDR1 and CDR2 are SGHKS and YYEKEE (reference sequence). With 0 bases clipped from V and 0 bases from J, the junction kept 6 bases outside the gene matches. CDR3 nucleotide sequence: TGTGCCAGCAGCTTGGAAGACAGGGCCGACTCTGGGGCCAACGTCCTGACTTTC. Amino acids: CASSLEDRADSGANVLTF.

J is TRBJ1-2 and V is TRBV18; 8 nucleotides match TRBD1. The J segment lost 3 bases and the V segment lost 5 bases, leaving 8 bases of the junction unmatched. The CDR3 is 15 residues long. Germline CDR1 is KGHSH and CDR2 is LQKENI. This CDR3 is CASSTPGQGDYGYTF. In DNA form, the CDR3 reads TGTGCCAGCTCAACGCCCGGACAGGGTGACTATGGCTACACCTTC.

This clonotype was detected a few times. The chain employs TRBV19 and TRBJ1-4, with TRBD1 matching over 8 bases. Germline CDR1 LNHDA, CDR2 SQIVND (reference sequence). There are 14 residues in the CDR3. Unmatched junction bases numbered 2, after V lost 6 bases and J lost 2 bases. CDR3 bases: TGTGCCAGTAGCCACAGGGGGACTAATGAAAAACTGTTTTTT. As protein: CASSHRGTNEKLFF. The whole variable domain, filled in from reference TRBV19 and TRBJ1-4, reads DGGITQSPKYLFRKEGQNVTLSCEQNLNHDAMYWYRQDPGQGLRLIYYSQIVNDFQKGDIAEGYSVSREKKESFPLTVTSAQKNPTAFYLCASSHRGTNEKLFFGSGTQLSVL.

V is TRBV10-3 and J is TRBJ2-7; 7 bases agree with TRBD2. Looked up from germline, CDR1 is ENHRY and CDR2 is SYGVKD. V trimming: 4 bases; J trimming: 2 bases; junction bases outside the gene matches: 2. The length of the CDR3 is 13 residues. The CDR3, as DNA: TGTGCCATCAGTGGGGACTACACCTACGAGCAGTACTTC. Translated: CAISGDYTYEQYF.

Worth noting for this clonotype: One junction end does not reproduce the germline sequence, and a read error may be involved. V gene TRBV12-3 or TRBV12-4 combines with J gene TRBJ2-1; 7 bases line up with TRBD1. This CDR3 has 15 amino acids. CDR3 loop: CAGSGTVLENNEQFF. CDR3 nucleotides: TGTGCCGGCAGTGGGACAGTCCTGGAAAACAATGAGCAGTTCTTC.

CDR3 protein: CASSEVGVVNEQFF. CDR3 bases: TGTGCCAGCAGTGAAGTTGGGGTCGTCAATGAGCAGTTCTTC. The chain recombines TRBV25-1 with TRBJ2-1; D gene unclear. V gave up 2 bases and J gave up 6 bases, with 11 bases separating them. The CDR3 length is 14 residues. CDR1 is MGHDK and CDR2 is SYGVNS in the germline V gene.